This TCR beta chain comes out of a study of beta chain features in type 1 diabetes. Study results and caveats: Moderate but significant shortening of TCRB CDR3s was recorded in all four CD4+ subsets from Type 1 diabetes patients.

There are 15 residues in the CDR3. Germline V lookup: CDR1 MNHNS, CDR2 SASEGT. J lost 6 bases, V lost 2 bases, and 10 bases had no gene match. Since all of the isolated RNA was reverse transcribed, expressed TCRB transcripts were what got sequenced. Clones were read by immunoSEQ multiplex PCR, and TCRdb kept only the in-frame ones, dropping some. The table has fewer than 900,000 clones, roughly 16% seen once; the top ten hold 0.02% to 0.025%. About this clone: Its antigen is as yet unknown.

The rearrangement joins TRBV6-1 to TRBJ2-7; 7 nucleotides align to TRBD2. The source of this sequence is a woman between 18 and 30 years old in good health. Source material: naive CD4+ T cells from blood. CDR3: CASSEPGLPSLEQYF. The DNA for the CDR3 is TGTGCCAGCAGTGAACCGGGACTACCGTCGCTCGAGCAGTACTTC.